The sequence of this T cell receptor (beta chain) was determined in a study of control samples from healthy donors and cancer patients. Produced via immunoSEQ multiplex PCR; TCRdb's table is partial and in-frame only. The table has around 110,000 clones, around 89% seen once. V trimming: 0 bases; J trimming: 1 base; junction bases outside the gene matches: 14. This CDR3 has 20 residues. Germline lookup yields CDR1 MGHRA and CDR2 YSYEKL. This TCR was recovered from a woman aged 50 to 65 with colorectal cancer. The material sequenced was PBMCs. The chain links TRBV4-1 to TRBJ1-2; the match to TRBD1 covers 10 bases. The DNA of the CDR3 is TGCGCCAGCAGCCAAGATCGGTTACGGGACAGGGGCTACCTTAACTATGGCTACACCTTC. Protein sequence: CASSQDRLRDRGYLNYGYTF.